A single sample gave rise to the 22 T cell receptor beta chains below, sequenced in a study of cytomegalovirus exposure and HLA in healthy donors. Researchers ran the PCR with 60 Vbeta and 13 Jbeta primers. TCRdb's table, derived via immunoSEQ multiplex PCR, lists solely in-frame clones and lacks some. Of 210,000 or so clones detected, 75% to 80% appear once; the ten largest clones hold more than 1.5%. The sequenced material came from PBMCs. These receptor sequences come from a man younger than 35 in good health and CMV-seronegative.

This clone was picked up a small number of times. The chain employs TRBV6-6 and TRBJ2-2, with D unresolved. V was cut by 2 bases and J by 2 bases, with 3 bases left in between. This CDR3 has 13 residues. CDR1 and CDR2 from the germline V gene are MNHNY and SVGAGI (reference sequence). The CDR3 DNA is TGTGCCAGCAGTTACCAAAACACCGGGGAGCTGTTTTTT. Residues: CASSYQNTGELFF.

The DNA for the CDR3 is TGTGCCAGTAGGACAGCGGGAAGCACAGATACGCAGTATTTT. Protein product: CASRTAGSTDTQYF. J is TRBJ2-3 and V is TRBV19; the match to TRBD2 covers 7 bases. With 6 bases clipped from V and 0 bases from J, the junction kept 3 bases outside the gene matches. The germline V gene has CDR1 LNHDA and CDR2 SQIVND (reference sequence). This CDR3 comprises 14 residues.

The chain is built from TRBV7-8 and TRBJ2-3, with 8 bases fitting TRBD2. Germline V lookup: CDR1 SGHVS, CDR2 FQNEAQ. Unmatched junction bases numbered 8, after V lost 0 bases and J lost 6 bases. This CDR3 has 16 amino acids. CDR3 residues: CASSLAGAGGGDTQYF. DNA of the CDR3: TGTGCCAGCAGCTTAGCTGGTGCGGGAGGCGGGGATACGCAGTATTTT.

Worth noting for this clone: The junction departs from the called germline gene at one end, perhaps through a read error. The chain links TRBV7-9 to TRBJ2-7; perhaps TRBD2 as D (6 bases). Looked up from germline, CDR1 is SEHNR and CDR2 is FQNEAQ (reference sequence). The CDR3 contains 13 residues. CDR3 residues: CSSSQEGSYEQYF. The CDR3 region has the DNA TGTTCCAGCAGCCAGGAGGGCTCCTACGAGCAGTACTTC.

This chain links TRBV7-9 with TRBJ2-7, with 16 nucleotides matching TRBD2. The germline V gene has CDR1 SEHNR and CDR2 FQNEAQ (reference sequence). CDR3 size: 18 residues. V lost 6 bases, J lost 7 bases, and 15 bases stayed unmatched. This chain's CDR3 is CASSTGTSGRGPSREQYF. Here the CDR3 DNA reads TGTGCCAGCAGTACCGGGACTAGCGGGAGGGGTCCGTCGCGGGAGCAGTACTTC. The full variable domain, its missing parts supplied by reference TRBV7-9 and TRBJ2-7, is DTGVSQNPRHKITKRGQNVTFRCDPISEHNRLYWYRQTLGQGPEFLTYFQNEAQLEKSRLLSDRFSAERPKGSFSTLEIQRTEQGDSAMYLCASSTGTSGRGPSREQYFGPGTRLTVT.

This chain connects TRBV7-8 to TRBJ1-1, with 8 bases fitting TRBD1. V trimming: 4 bases; J trimming: 0 bases; junction bases outside the gene matches: 13. This CDR3 region has 18 residues. CDR1 and CDR2 from the germline V gene are SGHVS and FQNEAQ. The CDR3 is CASSSSFDRGLMNTEAFF. Written as DNA, the CDR3 is TGTGCCAGCAGCTCGTCTTTCGACAGGGGCCTCATGAACACTGAAGCTTTCTTT.

The rearrangement links TRBV6-5 to TRBJ2-7; 8 nucleotides line up with TRBD2. Germline lookup yields CDR1 MNHEY and CDR2 SVGAGI. The CDR3 length is 15 residues. J gave up 0 bases and V 4 bases, and 5 bases lay outside the gene matches. The CDR3 sequence is CASSFREGSSYEQYF. CDR3 sequence (DNA): TGTGCCAGCAGTTTTCGGGAGGGAAGCTCCTACGAGCAGTACTTC.

V gene TRBV6-1 combines with J gene TRBJ2-2, with D perhaps TRBD2 (5 bases). Germline CDR1 reads MNHNS; CDR2 reads SASEGT. The CDR3 totals 13 residues. V was shortened by 6 bases and J by 0 bases, with 5 bases between the two germline ends. The CDR3 reads CASRDSNTGELFF. CDR3 DNA: TGTGCCAGCAGGGACTCGAACACCGGGGAGCTGTTTTTT.

This chain connects TRBV19 to TRBJ1-1; 7 bases match TRBD1. The V gene's germline CDR1 is LNHDA and CDR2 SQIVND (reference sequence). CDR3 size: 14 residues. J gave up 2 bases and V 4 bases, and 4 bases lay outside the gene matches. CDR3 nucleotide sequence: TGTGCCAGTAGTACAGGGACAGTTAACACTGAAGCTTTCTTT. Its protein product is CASSTGTVNTEAFF.

The V gene is TRBV9, the J gene TRBJ2-5, with 9 bases matching TRBD1. The trim removed 0 bases at V and 2 bases at J, leaving 5 bases unmatched. Germline loops: CDR1 SGDLS, CDR2 YYNGEE. The CDR3 is 16 residues long. Here the CDR3 DNA reads TGTGCCAGCAGCGTAGGGGGACAGGGCCTACAAGAGACCCAGTACTTC. This translates into CASSVGGQGLQETQYF. The entire variable domain, with the rest obtained from reference TRBV9 and TRBJ2-5, is as follows: DSGVTQTPKHLITATGQRVTLRCSPRSGDLSVYWYQQSLDQGLQFLIQYYNGEERAKGNILERFSAQQFPDLHSELNLSSLELGDSALYFCASSVGGQGLQETQYFGPGTRLLVL.

The chain is built from TRBV9 and TRBJ2-7; D gene uncertain. Per the germline V gene, CDR1 is SGDLS and CDR2 is YYNGEE. The CDR3 is 16 amino acids. V lost 4 bases to trimming and J lost 0 bases, with 17 bases between them. DNA of the CDR3: TGTGCCAGCAGCCCCTGGGTGCGCGGCGGCTCCTACGAGCAGTACTTC. It translates to CASSPWVRGGSYEQYF.

Only a few counts were recorded for this clone. The V call is TRBV19, the J call TRBJ1-2; the match to TRBD1 covers 7 bases. The germline CDR1 and CDR2 sequences are LNHDA and SQIVND (reference sequence). CDR3 length equals 14 residues. Trimming cost V 9 bases and J 0 bases; bases outside gene matches: 7. This CDR3 reads CASRTGITNYGYTF. The CDR3 nucleotides read TGTGCCAGCAGGACAGGAATCACTAACTATGGCTACACCTTC.

The V call is TRBV11-2, the J call TRBJ1-2; 10 bases agree with TRBD1. Trimming cost V 3 bases and J 5 bases; bases outside gene matches: 3. CDR1 and CDR2 (germline): SGHAT, FQNNGV. The CDR3 length is 14 residues. The CDR3 region is CASSFDRGPYGYTF. CDR3 nucleotide sequence: TGTGCCAGCAGCTTTGACAGGGGGCCGTATGGCTACACCTTC.

This chain links TRBV7-3 with TRBJ2-1; 10 nucleotides agree with TRBD2. Germline V gene data show CDR1 as SGHTA and CDR2 as FQGTGA. V shed 1 base, J shed 2 bases, and the junction held 2 bases outside the gene matches. The CDR3 contains 16 residues. The CDR3 bases are TGTGCCAGCAGCTTAATAGCGGGGGGCGCCTACAATGAGCAGTTCTTC. Translation gives CASSLIAGGAYNEQFF.

V usage is TRBV4-2 and J usage is TRBJ2-4; 14 nucleotides agree with TRBD2. The CDR3 extends over 18 amino acids. Germline values: CDR1 LGHNA, CDR2 YNFKEQ. Trimming at V came to 1 base and at J to 8 bases, leaving 10 bases not matched to a gene. CDR3 sequence: CASSQGPLGTSGSYIQYF. The CDR3 region has the DNA TGTGCCAGCAGCCAAGGCCCCCTTGGGACTAGCGGGAGTTACATTCAGTACTTC.

The chain is built from TRBV28 and TRBJ2-1; D remains unclear. This CDR3 region has 13 residues. Per the germline V gene, CDR1 is MDHEN and CDR2 is SYDVKM. V was shortened by 3 bases and J by 10 bases, with 13 bases between the two germline ends. CDR3 in amino acids: CASSFLAAPEQFF. As DNA, the CDR3 is TGTGCCAGCAGTTTCTTGGCCGCTCCAGAGCAGTTCTTC.

The chain has TRBV5-5 and TRBJ2-1; 10 positions match TRBD2. CDR1 SGHKS and CDR2 YYEKEE come from the germline V gene (reference sequence). Trimming cost V 4 bases and J 5 bases; bases outside gene matches: 9. The CDR3 contains 16 residues. CDR3 in amino acids: CASSLTASGRHNEQFF. For the CDR3, the DNA is TGTGCCAGCAGCCTCACGGCTAGCGGGAGACACAATGAGCAGTTCTTC.

This clone was counted only a few times. V usage is TRBV5-4 and J usage is TRBJ2-7; no firm D call. The germline CDR1 and CDR2 sequences are SGHNT and YYREEE (reference sequence). CDR3 length: 15 residues. V was trimmed by 0 bases and J by 1 base, leaving 11 bases between them. The CDR3 nucleotides are TGTGCCAGCAGCTTGGGAGGTCTGAAGTCCTACGAGCAGTACTTC. This sequence encodes CASSLGGLKSYEQYF.

This chain uses TRBV9 with TRBJ2-1; TRBD2 is a possible D gene (6 bases). In germline, CDR1 is SGDLS, CDR2 YYNGEE. This CDR3 is built from 15 residues. V shed 0 bases and J shed 5 bases, with 12 bases lying between them. The CDR3 loop is CASSVGRLADNEQFF. CDR3 bases: TGTGCCAGCAGCGTAGGACGCTTAGCGGACAATGAGCAGTTCTTC. Full variable domain (missing parts from reference TRBV9 and TRBJ2-1): DSGVTQTPKHLITATGQRVTLRCSPRSGDLSVYWYQQSLDQGLQFLIQYYNGEERAKGNILERFSAQQFPDLHSELNLSSLELGDSALYFCASSVGRLADNEQFFGPGTRLTVL.

The V call is TRBV7-6, the J call TRBJ1-5; TRBD1 matches 8 bases. The V gene end was trimmed by 5 bases and the J gene end by 5 bases; junction bases not matched to a gene: 8. Germline CDR1 and CDR2: SGHVS and FNYEAQ. The CDR3 sequence is 15 residues long. CDR3 DNA: TGTGCCAGCAGCCCAGGACAGGGAGGCGATCAGCCCCAGCATTTT. This sequence encodes CASSPGQGGDQPQHF.

The CDR3 DNA reads TGTGCCAGCAGTGAAGGCAAGCGGGGGGGCACAGATACGCAGTATTTT. This sequence encodes CASSEGKRGGTDTQYF. This chain uses TRBV2 with TRBJ2-3; 9 bases agree with TRBD2. Losses at the gene ends were 1 base for V and 1 base for J; bases not matched to a gene: 3. The CDR3 sequence is 16 residues long. CDR1 and CDR2 from the germline V gene are SNHLY and FYNNEI.

The V gene is TRBV4-3, the J gene TRBJ1-2, with a tentative D call TRBD1 (5 bases). Trimming removed 4 bases from V and 8 bases from J, with 14 bases in between. The CDR3 has 13 residues. CDR1 and CDR2 from the germline V gene are LGHNA and YSLEER. CDR3 protein: CASSPPGGNGYTF. The CDR3 bases are TGCGCCAGCAGCCCCCCCGGGGGTAACGGCTACACCTTC.